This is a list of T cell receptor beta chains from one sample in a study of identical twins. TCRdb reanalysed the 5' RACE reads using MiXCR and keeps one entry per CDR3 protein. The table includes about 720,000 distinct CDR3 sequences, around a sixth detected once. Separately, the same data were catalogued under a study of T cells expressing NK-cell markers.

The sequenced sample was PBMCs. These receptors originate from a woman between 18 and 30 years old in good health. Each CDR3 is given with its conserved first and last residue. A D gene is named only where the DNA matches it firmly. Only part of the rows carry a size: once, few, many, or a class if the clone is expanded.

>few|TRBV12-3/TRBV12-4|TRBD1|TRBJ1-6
CASLDRGAGSPLHF
TGTGCCTCCTTAGACAGGGGTGCTGGTTCACCCCTCCACTTT
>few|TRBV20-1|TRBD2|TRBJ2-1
CSASGLAGRSYNEQFF
TGCAGTGCTAGCGGACTAGCGGGTCGCTCCTACAATGAGCAGTTCTTC
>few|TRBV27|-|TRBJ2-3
CASSLSSRTDTQYF
TGTGCCAGCAGTTTATCGTCTCGCACAGATACGCAGTATTTT
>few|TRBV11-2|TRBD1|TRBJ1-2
CASSLGTGDGYTF
TGTGCCAGCAGCTTAGGCACAGGGGATGGCTACACCTTC
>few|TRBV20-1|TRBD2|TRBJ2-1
CSADTSGRTHEQFF
TGCAGTGCTGATACTAGCGGTCGGACACATGAGCAGTTCTTC
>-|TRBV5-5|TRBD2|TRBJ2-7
CASSLAVGGSSYEQYF
TGTGCCAGCAGCTTGGCCGTTGGCGGGAGCTCCTACGAGCAGTACTTC
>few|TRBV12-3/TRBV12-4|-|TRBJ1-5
CASSMPGHQPQHF
TGTGCCAGCAGTATGCCGGGACATCAGCCCCAGCATTTT
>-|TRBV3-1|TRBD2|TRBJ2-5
CASSQAGGGAWETQYF
TGTGCCAGCAGCCAAGCCGGCGGGGGGGCTTGGGAGACCCAGTACTTC
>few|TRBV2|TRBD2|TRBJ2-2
CASSPYPLAGLNTGELFF
TGTGCCAGCAGCCCATACCCGCTAGCGGGACTGAACACCGGGGAGCTGTTTTTT
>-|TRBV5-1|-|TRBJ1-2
CASSGGDLHGYTF
TGCGCCAGCAGCGGGGGGGATCTCCATGGCTACACCTTC
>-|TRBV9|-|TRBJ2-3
CASSSPLGDADTQYF
TGTGCCAGCAGCAGTCCCCTGGGGGACGCAGATACGCAGTATTTT
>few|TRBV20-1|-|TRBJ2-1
CSASQPSYNEQFF
TGCAGTGCTAGTCAGCCCTCCTACAATGAGCAGTTCTTC
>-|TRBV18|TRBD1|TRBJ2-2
CASSPRSPTGGSNTGELFF
TGTGCCAGCTCACCGCGGAGCCCGACAGGGGGCAGTAACACCGGGGAGCTGTTTTTT
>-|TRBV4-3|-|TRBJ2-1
CASSQDLAKRFYNEQFF
TGCGCCAGCAGCCAAGACCTCGCAAAGAGATTCTACAATGAGCAGTTCTTC
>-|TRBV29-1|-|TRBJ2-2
CSVERVLSGELFF
TGCAGCGTTGAAAGAGTTCTCTCCGGGGAGCTGTTTTTT
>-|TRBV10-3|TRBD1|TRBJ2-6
CAISVTGLDSGANVLTF
TGTGCCATCAGTGTGACAGGGTTGGACTCTGGGGCCAACGTCCTGACTTTC
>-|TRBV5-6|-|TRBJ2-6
CASSWQVASSGANVLTF
TGTGCCAGCAGCTGGCAGGTGGCCTCCTCTGGGGCCAACGTCCTGACTTTC
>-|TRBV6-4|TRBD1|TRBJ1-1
CARGQRTEAFF
TGTGCCAGGGGACAGCGCACTGAAGCTTTCTTT
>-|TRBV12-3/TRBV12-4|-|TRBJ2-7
CASSPGRRHEQYF
TGTGCCAGCAGTCCGGGGAGGAGGCACGAGCAGTACTTC
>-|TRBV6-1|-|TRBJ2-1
CASSEGRSSYNEQFF
TGTGCCAGCAGTGAAGGGAGGAGCTCCTACAATGAGCAGTTCTTC